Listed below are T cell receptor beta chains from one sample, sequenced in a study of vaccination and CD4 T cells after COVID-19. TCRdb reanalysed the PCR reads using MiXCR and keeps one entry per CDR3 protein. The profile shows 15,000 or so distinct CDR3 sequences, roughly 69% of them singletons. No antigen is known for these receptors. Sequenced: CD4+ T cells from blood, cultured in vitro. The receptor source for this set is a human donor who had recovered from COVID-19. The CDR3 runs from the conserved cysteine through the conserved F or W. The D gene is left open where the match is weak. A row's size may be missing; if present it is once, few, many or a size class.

CDR3 DNA: TGCGCCAGCAGCTTGGACCAGGGGGCGCCCTACGAGCAGTACTTC
CDR3 protein: CASSLDQGAPYEQYF
J gene: TRBJ2-7
V gene: TRBV5-1
clone size: -
D gene: TRBD1

CDR3 DNA: TGCGCCAACCACCAGGGAAAAAACTCCTACGAGCAGTACTTC
CDR3 protein: CANHQGKNSYEQYF
J gene: TRBJ2-7
V gene: TRBV10-1
clone size: -
D gene: -

CDR3 DNA: TGTGCCAGCAGCCCGGGACACCGGAACTATGGCTACACCTTC
CDR3 protein: CASSPGHRNYGYTF
J gene: TRBJ1-2
V gene: TRBV11-1
clone size: -
D gene: -

CDR3 DNA: TGCAGTGCTAGAAGGTCTAGCGGTACCTACGAGCAGTACTTC
CDR3 protein: CSARRSSGTYEQYF
J gene: TRBJ2-7
V gene: TRBV20-1
clone size: -
D gene: TRBD2

CDR3 DNA: TGTGCCAGCAGCACCCGGGCGCACCCCTCGCAGGGGCGTCGGGTCGGCAATCAGCCCCAGCATTTT
CDR3 protein: CASSTRAHPSQGRRVGNQPQHF
J gene: TRBJ1-5
V gene: TRBV6-1
clone size: -
D gene: -

CDR3 DNA: TGTGCCAGCACCGCCGTGGGGGGGGGGACAGATACGCAGTATTTT
CDR3 protein: CASTAVGGGTDTQYF
J gene: TRBJ2-3
V gene: TRBV6-1
clone size: -
D gene: TRBD2

CDR3 DNA: TGTGCCACCAGGTACGGGAACACAGATACGCAGTATTTT
CDR3 protein: CATRYGNTDTQYF
J gene: TRBJ2-3
V gene: TRBV24-1
clone size: once
D gene: -

CDR3 DNA: TGTGCCAGCAGCCAAAGCGGGGGGGTCTACGAGCAGTACTTC
CDR3 protein: CASSQSGGVYEQYF
J gene: TRBJ2-7
V gene: TRBV6-1
clone size: -
D gene: TRBD2

CDR3 DNA: TGTGCCAGTAGTATTCGTTATCGGGAACATGAGTTCTTC
CDR3 protein: CASSIRYREHEFF
J gene: TRBJ2-1
V gene: TRBV19
clone size: -
D gene: -

CDR3 DNA: TGTGCCACCGTCAAGGGGTCAAGTCAGCCCCAGCATTTT
CDR3 protein: CATVKGSSQPQHF
J gene: TRBJ1-5
V gene: TRBV6-1
clone size: few
D gene: -

CDR3 DNA: TGTGCCAGCAGCCAACTAGGACTAGCGGGAGTGCAGACCCAGTACTTC
CDR3 protein: CASSQLGLAGVQTQYF
J gene: TRBJ2-5
V gene: TRBV5-4
clone size: -
D gene: TRBD2

CDR3 DNA: TGTGCCAGCAGCCTCGGGGTGGACAATCAGCCCCAGCATTTT
CDR3 protein: CASSLGVDNQPQHF
J gene: TRBJ1-5
V gene: TRBV3-1
clone size: -
D gene: -

CDR3 DNA: TGTGCCAGCGCCCCCGGGGGAACCAGCTACAATGAGCAGTTCTTC
CDR3 protein: CASAPGGTSYNEQFF
J gene: TRBJ2-1
V gene: TRBV6-1
clone size: few
D gene: -

CDR3 DNA: TGTGCCAGCAGAAGATCCGGGACAGGAAACACCATATATTTT
CDR3 protein: CASRRSGTGNTIYF
J gene: TRBJ1-3
V gene: TRBV6-1
clone size: once
D gene: -

CDR3 DNA: TGCAGTGCTAAGAAAGTCCCGAACACAGATACGCAGTATTTT
CDR3 protein: CSAKKVPNTDTQYF
J gene: TRBJ2-3
V gene: TRBV20-1
clone size: few
D gene: -

CDR3 DNA: TGCAGTGCTAGAGATGGGGGGACTCTCAGATTTGAGCAGTTCTTC
CDR3 protein: CSARDGGTLRFEQFF
J gene: TRBJ2-1
V gene: TRBV20-1
clone size: -
D gene: -

CDR3 DNA: TGCAGTGTACCCGGGACGACTAACTATGGCTACACCTTC
CDR3 protein: CSVPGTTNYGYTF
J gene: TRBJ1-2
V gene: TRBV20-1
clone size: -
D gene: -

CDR3 DNA: TGCAGTGCTAGGGCCCCTCTTAGCGGGAGTCTAAATGAGCAGTTCTTC
CDR3 protein: CSARAPLSGSLNEQFF
J gene: TRBJ2-1
V gene: TRBV20-1
clone size: -
D gene: TRBD2

CDR3 DNA: TGTGCCAGCAGTTATCCGGGACGGCACGAGCAGTACTTC
CDR3 protein: CASSYPGRHEQYF
J gene: TRBJ2-7
V gene: TRBV6-5
clone size: -
D gene: -

CDR3 DNA: TGTGCCAGCAGTTACTCCCATCTCAGGGCAGGGGATTACGAGCAGTACTTC
CDR3 protein: CASSYSHLRAGDYEQYF
J gene: TRBJ2-7
V gene: TRBV6-5
clone size: -
D gene: -

CDR3 DNA: TGTGCCAGCAGCCCAACAGGGACAGGGGAGACCCAGTACTTC
CDR3 protein: CASSPTGTGETQYF
J gene: TRBJ2-5
V gene: TRBV7-9
clone size: few
D gene: TRBD1

CDR3 DNA: TGTGCCACCAGCGGGCCGGACAGGGGTAGAAACACCATATATTTT
CDR3 protein: CATSGPDRGRNTIYF
J gene: TRBJ1-3
V gene: TRBV15
clone size: -
D gene: TRBD1

CDR3 DNA: TGTGCCAGCAGCCGCGACAGGAGAATGAACACTGAAGCTTTCTTT
CDR3 protein: CASSRDRRMNTEAFF
J gene: TRBJ1-1
V gene: TRBV14
clone size: -
D gene: -

CDR3 DNA: TGTGCCAGCAGCCAAGGAAGCTCAGGGGGCGGCTATGGCTACACCTTC
CDR3 protein: CASSQGSSGGGYGYTF
J gene: TRBJ1-2
V gene: TRBV4-2
clone size: -
D gene: TRBD1

CDR3 DNA: TGCAGTGCTAGACGGACGCCCGATTCTACGGAGCAGTACTTC
CDR3 protein: CSARRTPDSTEQYF
J gene: TRBJ2-7
V gene: TRBV20-1
clone size: once
D gene: -

CDR3 DNA: TGTGCCAGCAGCTTGTCCGGCCGGGGAGCCTACGAGCAGTACTTC
CDR3 protein: CASSLSGRGAYEQYF
J gene: TRBJ2-7
V gene: TRBV5-8
clone size: -
D gene: -

CDR3 DNA: TGCAGTGTTGGCGTGACGGGGGACGCTGAAGCTTTCTTT
CDR3 protein: CSVGVTGDAEAFF
J gene: TRBJ1-1
V gene: TRBV20-1
clone size: few
D gene: -

CDR3 DNA: TGTGCCAGCAGCTTGAGGGCCTATAGCAATCAGCCCCAGCATTTT
CDR3 protein: CASSLRAYSNQPQHF
J gene: TRBJ1-5
V gene: TRBV7-2
clone size: -
D gene: -

CDR3 DNA: TGTGCCAGCAGCTTACAGGGAAATAATTCACCCCTCCACTTT
CDR3 protein: CASSLQGNNSPLHF
J gene: TRBJ1-6
V gene: TRBV11-2
clone size: -
D gene: -

CDR3 DNA: TGTGCCAGCAGTGCTACAGGGGGAACTGAAGCTTTCTTT
CDR3 protein: CASSATGGTEAFF
J gene: TRBJ1-1
V gene: TRBV2
clone size: few
D gene: TRBD1

CDR3 DNA: TGCAGTGCTAGAGGTTACGGGAGATTCAATGAGCAGTTCTTC
CDR3 protein: CSARGYGRFNEQFF
J gene: TRBJ2-1
V gene: TRBV20-1
clone size: -
D gene: -

CDR3 DNA: TGCAGTGCTAGTTTTGGCACCGGGGAGCTGTTTTTT
CDR3 protein: CSASFGTGELFF
J gene: TRBJ2-2
V gene: TRBV20-1
clone size: -
D gene: -

CDR3 DNA: TGTGCCAGCAGTGAAATCGGTGATCCAGTCCCCTATGGCTACACCTTC
CDR3 protein: CASSEIGDPVPYGYTF
J gene: TRBJ1-2
V gene: TRBV6-4
clone size: -
D gene: -

CDR3 DNA: TGTGCCAGCAGCTACGGAACCCACCCCACGGATACGCAGTATTTT
CDR3 protein: CASSYGTHPTDTQYF
J gene: TRBJ2-3
V gene: TRBV7-8
clone size: -
D gene: -

CDR3 DNA: TGTGCCAGTAGCTGGCGGGAATCACCCCTCCACTTT
CDR3 protein: CASSWRESPLHF
J gene: TRBJ1-6
V gene: TRBV19
clone size: -
D gene: -

CDR3 DNA: TGTGCCAGCAGGAACGACAGGGCGGGGACTGAAGCTTTCTTT
CDR3 protein: CASRNDRAGTEAFF
J gene: TRBJ1-1
V gene: TRBV6-1
clone size: -
D gene: TRBD1

CDR3 DNA: TGTGCCAGCAGCCACCGAGGGGGCACCGATACGCAGTATTTT
CDR3 protein: CASSHRGGTDTQYF
J gene: TRBJ2-3
V gene: TRBV7-8
clone size: -
D gene: TRBD1

CDR3 DNA: TGTGCCAGTAGTGGATCGATAGCGGGTCGCAATGAGCAGTTCTTC
CDR3 protein: CASSGSIAGRNEQFF
J gene: TRBJ2-1
V gene: TRBV19
clone size: -
D gene: TRBD2

CDR3 DNA: TGCAGTGCTAGAGAAGGCCTAGCGGGGGCCCACGAGCAGTACTTC
CDR3 protein: CSAREGLAGAHEQYF
J gene: TRBJ2-7
V gene: TRBV20-1
clone size: -
D gene: TRBD2

CDR3 DNA: TGCAGTGCGTACGTCAGGGGCGTCGGAGATACGCAGTATTTT
CDR3 protein: CSAYVRGVGDTQYF
J gene: TRBJ2-3
V gene: TRBV20-1
clone size: few
D gene: -

CDR3 DNA: TGTGCCAGCAGTCAAAGGGGACAGGGGAATTCACCCCTCCACTTT
CDR3 protein: CASSQRGQGNSPLHF
J gene: TRBJ1-6
V gene: TRBV6-1
clone size: -
D gene: TRBD1

CDR3 DNA: TGTGCCAGCAGCTTAGAAACACTTAGTGAGGGCTACACCTTC
CDR3 protein: CASSLETLSEGYTF
J gene: TRBJ1-2
V gene: TRBV11-3
clone size: few
D gene: -

CDR3 DNA: TGTGCCAGCAGCATAACCCGGGACAGGAACGAGCAGTACTTC
CDR3 protein: CASSITRDRNEQYF
J gene: TRBJ2-7
V gene: TRBV7-2
clone size: -
D gene: TRBD1

CDR3 DNA: TGTGCCAGCAATATAGCGGGGGCGGGGACCGGGGAGCTGTTTTTT
CDR3 protein: CASNIAGAGTGELFF
J gene: TRBJ2-2
V gene: TRBV6-1
clone size: few
D gene: TRBD2

CDR3 DNA: TGTGCCAGTAGTTCATCCCCCAACAGGGCCCTCACAGATACGCAGTATTTT
CDR3 protein: CASSSSPNRALTDTQYF
J gene: TRBJ2-3
V gene: TRBV19
clone size: -
D gene: -

CDR3 DNA: TGTGCCAGCAGCTCGCAGGGGCTAAGGGGCTACACCTTC
CDR3 protein: CASSSQGLRGYTF
J gene: TRBJ1-2
V gene: TRBV5-6
clone size: once
D gene: -

CDR3 DNA: TGTGCCAGCAGTGAATGGACTCGAGTTGTGACCCAGTACTTC
CDR3 protein: CASSEWTRVVTQYF
J gene: TRBJ2-5
V gene: TRBV2
clone size: -
D gene: -

CDR3 DNA: TGTGCCAGCAGGCCCGGGGAGACCCAGTACTTC
CDR3 protein: CASRPGETQYF
J gene: TRBJ2-5
V gene: TRBV6-1
clone size: -
D gene: -

CDR3 DNA: TGTGCCAGCAGAACTACAGGGTACAGCACCGGGGAGCTGTTTTTT
CDR3 protein: CASRTTGYSTGELFF
J gene: TRBJ2-2
V gene: TRBV7-9
clone size: -
D gene: -

CDR3 DNA: TGTGCCAGTAGTATAGGGGACGTAGGGCGCAATCAGCCCCAGCATTTT
CDR3 protein: CASSIGDVGRNQPQHF
J gene: TRBJ1-5
V gene: TRBV19
clone size: once
D gene: -

CDR3 DNA: TGTGCCACCTCACTAGCGGGTGGGGCAACAGATACGCAGTATTTT
CDR3 protein: CATSLAGGATDTQYF
J gene: TRBJ2-3
V gene: TRBV28
clone size: few
D gene: TRBD2

CDR3 DNA: TGTGCCAGCAGCAGGAACGGACAGGGGCAAGAGACCCAGTACTTC
CDR3 protein: CASSRNGQGQETQYF
J gene: TRBJ2-5
V gene: TRBV5-4
clone size: -
D gene: TRBD1

CDR3 DNA: TGTGCCAGTAGTACCCCTCTACAGGGCGGTATCGGGAGGAGAACCTACAATGAGCAGTTCTTC
CDR3 protein: CASSTPLQGGIGRRTYNEQFF
J gene: TRBJ2-1
V gene: TRBV19
clone size: -
D gene: -

CDR3 DNA: TGCGCCAGCAGCTCTACTCGATGGGATCGCACAGATACGCAGTATTTT
CDR3 protein: CASSSTRWDRTDTQYF
J gene: TRBJ2-3
V gene: TRBV5-1
clone size: -
D gene: -

CDR3 DNA: TGTGCCATCAACAACCCGGGACAGGGTATCCCTGAAGCTTTCTTT
CDR3 protein: CAINNPGQGIPEAFF
J gene: TRBJ1-1
V gene: TRBV10-3
clone size: -
D gene: TRBD1